The source of this T cell receptor beta chain is a study of molecular identifiers for immune sequencing clone quantification. This clonotype was picked up many times. What it recognizes is unknown. TCRdb re-derived calls from the PCR reads in MiXCR, one entry per CDR3 protein. This sample yields approximately 550,000 distinct CDR3 sequences, of which 20% to 25% are seen a single time; around 0.86% belongs to the top ten. Regarding the study as a whole: Whereas naive cells kept under 1% of molecules in clones above 20 RNA copies, such clones held over 99% in effectors.

Sorted naive CD8 T cells were those defined as CD8+CD4-CCR7+CD45RA+. The source of this sequence is a human donor in good health. Some libraries in this study had Jurkat cell RNA spiked in. Material: naive CD8+ T cells from blood, with Jurkat cell RNA spiked in. Subset denoted: FACS-sorted CD8+CD4-CCR7+CD45RA+ naive T cells.

CDR3 coding DNA: TGTGCCTGGGACTCGGGCACAGATACGCAGTATTTT. Amino acid sequence: CAWDSGTDTQYF. The rearrangement links TRBV30 to TRBJ2-3; D not resolved. V lost 5 bases and J lost 1, with 7 bases in between. Germline CDR1 GTSNPN, CDR2 SVGIG (reference sequence). The CDR3 totals 12 residues.